The 27 T cell receptor beta chains presented below share a single source sample, sequenced in a study of shared clonotypes between healthy human individuals. Cells designated naive CD8 were CD45RO-negative and were positively selected for CCR7, with terminally differentiated effector memory CD45RA+ cells excluded. Clones were read by immunoSEQ multiplex PCR, and TCRdb kept only the in-frame ones, dropping some. This sample has some 2,100,000 clones, with more than 85% found just once. The material sequenced was naive CD8+ T cells from PBMCs. These receptors were collected from a man between 18 and 29 years old in good health. Some clones in this sample may be carry-over from other donors' samples.

The rearrangement joins TRBV19 to TRBJ1-1; D not certain. Trimming stripped 3 bases from V and 3 bases from J, with 17 bases between. This CDR3 comprises 16 residues. Per the germline V gene, CDR1 is LNHDA and CDR2 is SQIVND (reference sequence). CDR3 in DNA: TGTGCCAGTAGTATTCGCCGGGGAATGCGGGACACTGAAGCTTTCTTT. This translates into CASSIRRGMRDTEAFF.

To note about this clone: The identical CDR3 is also encoded by other nucleotide sequences in the sample. The CDR3 sequence: CASRRTVNTEAFF. The DNA of the CDR3 is TGTGCCAGCAGGCGGACAGTGAACACTGAAGCTTTCTTT. The rearrangement joins TRBV6-4 to TRBJ1-1; D perhaps matches TRBD1 (6 bases). Germline values: CDR1 MRHNA, CDR2 SNTAGT. There are 13 residues in the CDR3. V was pared by 6 bases and J by 0 bases, with 8 bases between.

The rearrangement uses TRBV28 and TRBJ2-1; tentative D call: TRBD2 (6 bases). V shed 4 bases and J shed 10 bases, with 20 bases lying between them. CDR1 is MDHEN, CDR2 SYDVKM, per germline. The CDR3 runs 15 residues. The CDR3 protein is CASSSSASSPGEQFF. The CDR3 nucleotides are TGTGCCAGCAGTTCTAGCGCCTCCTCCCCCGGAGAGCAGTTCTTC.

The DNA for the CDR3 is TGTGCTAGTGCCCGAATAGGGGGGGTGAGGAACACTGAAGCTTTCTTT. The encoded protein is CASARIGGVRNTEAFF. This sequence joins TRBV12-5 and TRBJ1-1, with D possibly being TRBD1 (6 bases). CDR3 size: 16 residues. V was pared by 7 bases and J by 1 base, with 19 bases between. Germline loops: CDR1 LGHNT, CDR2 FRNRAP.

In its sample, this clone was seen once. The J gene is TRBJ1-5, the V gene TRBV27; D possibly corresponds to TRBD1 (6 bases). Germline V CDR1 and CDR2: MNHEY, SMNVEV (reference sequence). CDR3 size: 15 residues. V dropped 3 bases and J dropped 3 bases, with 12 bases sitting between them. The CDR3: CASSLVGATNQPQHF. The CDR3 coding sequence is TGTGCCAGCAGTTTGGTGGGGGCTACCAATCAGCCCCAGCATTTT.

V gene TRBV18 combines with J gene TRBJ2-1, with 11 bases aligning to TRBD2. After removal of 2 bases from V and 6 bases from J, the junction contained 9 bases not matched to a gene. CDR1 is KGHSH, CDR2 LQKENI, per germline. This CDR3 comprises 17 residues. Here the CDR3 reads CASSPMSAGTSGNEQFF. CDR3 coding DNA: TGTGCCAGCTCACCAATGTCCGCCGGGACTAGCGGCAATGAGCAGTTCTTC. Full variable domain (outside the CDR3, taken from reference TRBV18 and TRBJ2-1): NAGVMQNPRHLVRRRGQEARLRCSPMKGHSHVYWYRQLPEEGLKFMVYLQKENIIDESGMPKERFSAEFPKEGPSILRIQQVVRGDSAAYFCASSPMSAGTSGNEQFFGPGTRLTVL.

This sequence joins TRBV6-1 and TRBJ2-7, with 7 nucleotides matching TRBD2. Germline CDR1 and CDR2: MNHNS and SASEGT. The CDR3 extends over 16 amino acids. V lost 1 base, J lost 2 bases, and 8 bases stayed unmatched. The CDR3 is CASSEGYIAGPYEQYF. The CDR3 region has the DNA TGTGCCAGCAGTGAAGGGTACATAGCGGGCCCCTACGAGCAGTACTTC.

The V gene is TRBV27, the J gene TRBJ1-2, with D perhaps TRBD1 (6 bases). Germline V gene sequence: CDR1 MNHEY, CDR2 SMNVEV (reference sequence). V lost 6 bases to trimming and J lost 2 bases, with 19 bases between them. The CDR3 has 16 amino acids. CDR3 region: CASSPLGQHINYGYTF. The CDR3 bases are TGTGCCAGCAGCCCCCTAGGACAGCACATCAACTATGGCTACACCTTC.

The V call is TRBV27, the J call TRBJ2-7; TRBD1 matches 9 bases. Germline CDR1 MNHEY, CDR2 SMNVEV (reference sequence). Trimming took 5 bases from V and 2 from J; bases not matched to a gene: 10. CDR3 size: 16 residues. CDR3 DNA sequence: TGTGCCAGCAGTACACAACCGGGACAGGGAACCTACGAGCAGTACTTC. It specifies CASSTQPGQGTYEQYF.

This chain connects TRBV13 to TRBJ2-7, with a possible D match to TRBD1 (5 bases). The ends were cut back, 5 bases at V and 6 bases at J, with 14 bases in the middle. Germline lookup yields CDR1 PRHDT and CDR2 FYEKMQ (reference sequence). The CDR3 covers 13 residues. The CDR3 DNA is TGTGCCAGCAGCACAAATCTAAGGGGCGAGCAGTACTTC. This codes for CASSTNLRGEQYF.

This chain uses TRBV29-1 with TRBJ1-2; D might be TRBD1 (5 bases). The germline gives CDR1 SQVTM, CDR2 ANQGSEA. V shed 2 bases and J shed 4 bases, with 11 bases lying between them. The CDR3 length is 13 residues. As DNA, the CDR3 is TGCAGCGTTGAACTGATGGGGGGCTATGGCTACACCTTC. Translated, it gives CSVELMGGYGYTF.

This chain links TRBV10-3 with TRBJ1-2, with TRBD1 identical over 9 bases. This CDR3 comprises 15 residues. With V trimmed by 8 bases and J by 3 bases, 10 bases remained unmatched. The V gene's germline CDR1 is ENHRY and CDR2 SYGVKD. The CDR3 sequence: CAIPTGTGLHYGYTF. CDR3 coding DNA: TGTGCCATCCCCACCGGGACAGGGCTTCACTATGGCTACACCTTC.

The chain employs TRBV4-1 and TRBJ2-7, with 8 nucleotides matching TRBD2. This CDR3 has 16 residues. The J segment lost 4 bases and the V segment lost 0 bases, leaving 8 bases of the junction unmatched. CDR1 is MGHRA and CDR2 is YSYEKL in the germline V gene. The CDR3 DNA sequence: TGCGCCAGCAGCCAAGAAACGGGGACTAGAATTTACGAGCAGTACTTC. Translating gives CASSQETGTRIYEQYF.

The CDR3 spells CASRYDRRELNTEAFF. The CDR3 bases are TGTGCCAGCAGATACGACAGGCGCGAGTTGAACACTGAAGCTTTCTTT. The V call is TRBV28, the J call TRBJ1-1, with a weak D call TRBD1 (6 bases). The CDR3 contains 16 residues. V gave up 6 bases and J gave up 0 bases, with 17 bases separating them. Germline assignment: CDR1 MDHEN and CDR2 SYDVKM. Filled out from reference TRBV28 and TRBJ1-1, the complete variable domain reads DVKVTQSSRYLVKRTGEKVFLECVQDMDHENMFWYRQDPGLGLRLIYFSYDVKMKEKGDIPEGYSVSREKKERFSLILESASTNQTSMYLCASRYDRRELNTEAFFGQGTRLTVV.

This chain connects TRBV4-1 to TRBJ1-4; no firm D call. CDR3 length equals 17 residues. V lost 5 bases and J lost 0, with 16 bases in between. Germline values: CDR1 MGHRA, CDR2 YSYEKL. The CDR3, as DNA: TGCGCCAGCAGCTCCCGCTCGCGGGTAGCAACTAATGAAAAACTGTTTTTT. It yields the protein CASSSRSRVATNEKLFF.

The chain links TRBV4-1 to TRBJ2-7, with unresolved D. There are 13 residues in the CDR3. V was clipped by 3 bases and J by 2 bases, with 8 bases between them. Looked up from germline, CDR1 is MGHRA and CDR2 is YSYEKL. The CDR3 loop reads CASSHRLAYEQYF. CDR3 DNA: TGCGCCAGCAGCCACCGGCTAGCCTACGAGCAGTACTTC.

This chain links TRBV6-1 with TRBJ1-3, with D unresolved. The CDR3 is 15 amino acids. Per the germline V gene, CDR1 is MNHNS and CDR2 is SASEGT. V lost 6 bases to trimming and J lost 1 base, with 13 bases between them. The CDR3 here is CASRATALSGNTIYF. The CDR3 coding sequence is TGTGCCAGCAGGGCTACGGCGCTTTCTGGAAACACCATATATTTT.

J is TRBJ2-1 and V is TRBV27; 10 bases line up with TRBD2. The V and J ends lost 0 bases and 7 bases, in that order; junction bases with no gene match: 6. This CDR3 contains 16 residues. CDR1 is MNHEY and CDR2 is SMNVEV in the germline V gene (reference sequence). The CDR3 coding sequence is TGTGCCAGCAGTTTATCTAGCGGGAGGTTTAGAAATGAGCAGTTCTTC. Its translation: CASSLSSGRFRNEQFF.

This chain connects TRBV7-6 to TRBJ2-7; no clear D gene. CDR3 length: 15 amino acids. The V end lost 0 bases, the J end lost 5 bases, and 14 bases lay between the germline ends. CDR1 is SGHVS, CDR2 FNYEAQ, per germline. The CDR3 is CASSLAVFSTDEQYF. In DNA, the CDR3 is TGTGCCAGCAGCTTAGCTGTTTTTAGTACTGACGAGCAGTACTTC.

About this clone: Other DNA sequences in the sample encode the same CDR3. The chain joins TRBV14 to TRBJ2-5; 9 nucleotides agree with TRBD2. Germline values: CDR1 SGHDN, CDR2 FVKESK. Losses at the gene ends were 3 bases for V and 5 bases for J; bases not matched to a gene: 4. CDR3 length equals 14 residues. This chain's CDR3 is CASSQYSGSETQYF. Here the CDR3 DNA reads TGTGCCAGCAGCCAGTATAGCGGGAGTGAGACCCAGTACTTC.

This clone was seen only once. This rearrangement joins TRBV14 to TRBJ2-7; D is possibly TRBD2 (5 bases). Trimming removed 0 bases at V and 4 bases at J, with 13 bases between. CDR3 size: 15 residues. Germline V gives CDR1 SGHDN, CDR2 FVKESK. CDR3 sequence (DNA): TGTGCCAGCAGCCAAGATCCCAGCGGCTATTACGAGCAGTACTTC. Translation gives CASSQDPSGYYEQYF.

This rearrangement joins TRBV21-1 to TRBJ2-7; TRBD2 is the table's D call, not checked against the DNA. TRBV21-1 is reported as a pseudogene. The CDR3 extends over 12 amino acids. The CDR3 reads CASSAPPGEQYF. CDR3 sequence (DNA): TGTGCCAGCAGCGCCCCCCCGGGGGAGCAGTACTTC.

The chain uses TRBV25-1 and TRBJ1-5; the match to TRBD1 covers 7 bases. The CDR3 loop spans 17 amino acids. CDR1 is MGHDK, CDR2 SYGVNS, per germline. The ends lost 1 base at V and 1 base at J; junction bases unmatched: 7. CDR3 nucleotides: TGTGCCAGCAGTGAATCGGGGAGGGGGCAGAGCAATCAGCCCCAGCATTTT. As protein: CASSESGRGQSNQPQHF.

A word on this clone: Other DNA variants within this sample encode the same CDR3. The V and J genes are TRBV19 and TRBJ2-7; D is perhaps TRBD1 or TRBD2 (5 bases each). V was clipped by 3 bases and J by 2 bases, with 11 bases between them. In germline, CDR1 is LNHDA, CDR2 SQIVND (reference sequence). The CDR3 covers 14 residues. CDR3 sequence (DNA): TGTGCCAGTAGTATCGGACGGGGACCCTACGAGCAGTACTTC. Translated: CASSIGRGPYEQYF.

The CDR3 DNA is TGCGCCAGCAGCTACGACAGGGGGCCCTACAATGAGCAGTTCTTC. Its translation: CASSYDRGPYNEQFF. The chain is built from TRBV5-1 and TRBJ2-1; 10 nucleotides align to TRBD1. The V segment lost 3 bases and the J segment 2 bases; nucleotides outside the gene matches: 2. CDR3 length equals 15 residues. Germline V gene lookup returns CDR1 SGHRS and CDR2 YFSETQ.

This chain links TRBV11-2 with TRBJ2-1; 9 positions match TRBD1. CDR3 size: 11 residues. The V segment lost 5 bases and the J segment 15 bases; nucleotides outside the gene matches: 5. Per germline, CDR1 SGHAT and CDR2 FQNNGV. The DNA for the CDR3 is TGTGCCAGCAGCCCGGGACAGGGAAGGTTCTTC. It codes for CASSPGQGRFF. Based on the CDR3 plus reference TRBV11-2 and TRBJ2-1, the full variable domain is EAGVAQSPRYKIIEKRQSVAFWCNPISGHATLYWYQQILGQGPKLLIQFQNNGVVDDSQLPKDRFSAERLKGVDSTLKIQPAKLEDSAVYLCASSPGQGRFFGPGTRLTVL.

The genes are TRBV18 and TRBJ2-2, with D possibly called TRBD1 or TRBD2 (6 bases each). The CDR3 is 13 residues long. In germline, CDR1 is KGHSH, CDR2 LQKENI. The V and J ends lost 4 bases and 6 bases respectively, with 9 bases between them. Here the CDR3 reads CASSQEGAGELFF. The CDR3, as DNA: TGTGCCAGCTCACAGGAGGGGGCCGGGGAGCTGTTTTTT.